Below, 11 T cell receptor beta chains from the same sample are listed, as sequenced in a study of shared clonotypes between healthy human individuals. Measured with immunoSEQ multiplex PCR; TCRdb has only the in-frame clones, and not every one. The sample has over 400,000 clones; 95% to 96% are singletons. Sequencing was done on a sample of naive CD4+ T cells sorted from blood. Subset noted: CD45RA+ positively selected. The receptors come from a woman in her thirties in good health.

V and J are TRBV7-6 and TRBJ2-7; D ambiguous. CDR1 is SGHVS and CDR2 is FNYEAQ in the germline V gene. V lost 4 bases and J 4 bases, leaving 8 bases between the germline ends. The CDR3 length is 12 residues. CDR3 DNA: TGTGCCAGCAGCTCCTTGAGTTACGAGCAGTACTTC. It yields the protein CASSSLSYEQYF. Looking up the rest from reference TRBV7-6 and TRBJ2-7 gives the full variable domain: GAGVSQSPRYKVTKRGQDVALRCDPISGHVSLYWYRQALGQGPEFLTYFNYEAQQDKSGLPNDRFSAERPEGSISTLTIQRTEQRDSAMYRCASSSLSYEQYFGPGTRLTVT.

The chain recombines TRBV19 with TRBJ1-5; 9 positions match TRBD1. The germline CDR1 and CDR2 sequences are LNHDA and SQIVND (reference sequence). The CDR3 covers 15 residues. Trimming cost V 5 bases and J 2 bases; bases outside gene matches: 4. The CDR3 DNA reads as TGTGCCAGTAGTTGGAGGACAGGGGGCAATCAGCCCCAGCATTTT. It encodes CASSWRTGGNQPQHF.

The chain combines TRBV5-4 with TRBJ2-2; no firm D call. The germline V gene has CDR1 SGHNT and CDR2 YYREEE (reference sequence). V dropped 7 bases and J dropped 1 base, with 5 bases sitting between them. The CDR3 is made up of 12 amino acids. CDR3 nucleotide sequence: TGTGCCAGCTCTGGGAACACCGGGGAGCTGTTTTTT. Translating it yields CASSGNTGELFF.

Of note for this clone: Additional DNA sequences in this sample encode the identical CDR3. The J gene is TRBJ2-7, the V gene TRBV20-1; no clear D gene. This CDR3 has 11 amino acids. Deletions cut 6 bases from V and 4 bases from J, with 10 bases between. From germline, CDR1 is DFQATT and CDR2 SNEGSKA (reference sequence). The CDR3 here is CSARGGYEQYF. The CDR3 nucleotides are TGCAGTGCCCGCGGCGGATACGAGCAGTACTTC.

The V and J genes are TRBV28 and TRBJ2-5; D is perhaps TRBD1 (5 bases). Germline V lookup: CDR1 MDHEN, CDR2 SYDVKM. The length of the CDR3 is 13 residues. Trimming took 7 bases from V and 2 from J, leaving 11 bases between them. CDR3 loop: CASTGYGQETQYF. Here the CDR3 DNA reads TGTGCCAGCACAGGGTATGGGCAAGAGACCCAGTACTTC.

The CDR3 coding sequence is TGTGCCATCAGTGGGACCGACACTAACTATGGCTACACCTTC. Translating it yields CAISGTDTNYGYTF. J is TRBJ1-2 and V is TRBV10-3, with D unresolved. V lost 4 bases to trimming and J lost 0 bases, with 9 bases between them. The CDR3 runs to 14 residues. Germline V gives CDR1 ENHRY, CDR2 SYGVKD.

The chain joins TRBV9 to TRBJ2-1; 10 nucleotides align to TRBD2. J gave up 4 bases and V 2 bases, and 15 bases lay outside the gene matches. The germline CDR1 and CDR2 sequences are SGDLS and YYNGEE. The CDR3 runs to 19 residues. For the CDR3, the DNA is TGTGCCAGCAGCGTTTGGTCGGCTAGCGGGAGCTTTGGGTACAATGAGCAGTTCTTC. Residues: CASSVWSASGSFGYNEQFF.

As to this clone: The same CDR3 is also encoded by other DNA sequences in this sample. This chain links TRBV5-1 with TRBJ2-5, with D unresolved. The V end was cut by 0 bases, the J end by 3 bases, with 12 bases between. The germline gives CDR1 SGHRS, CDR2 YFSETQ. CDR3 length equals 15 residues. CDR3 sequence: CASSLAEVFKETQYF. In nucleotides, the CDR3 is TGCGCCAGCAGCTTGGCTGAGGTCTTCAAAGAGACCCAGTACTTC.

The gene calls are TRBV19 and TRBJ1-5, with TRBD1 as a possible D gene (5 bases). Germline V gives CDR1 LNHDA, CDR2 SQIVND (reference sequence). The V end was cut by 1 base, the J end by 4 bases, with 14 bases between. CDR3 length: 16 amino acids. In nucleotides, the CDR3 is TGTGCCAGTAGTATAGGGTTTTCTCAGGGTAATCAGCCCCAGCATTTT. Amino acids: CASSIGFSQGNQPQHF.

This clone has only a few counts. The chain employs TRBV19 and TRBJ1-5; no clear D. CDR1 and CDR2 from the germline V gene are LNHDA and SQIVND (reference sequence). The CDR3 runs 12 residues. The ends were cut back, 4 bases at V and 6 bases at J, with 7 bases in the middle. Here the CDR3 reads CASSRGLQPQHF. The CDR3 coding sequence is TGTGCCAGTAGTAGAGGGCTTCAGCCCCAGCATTTT.

The genes are TRBV19 and TRBJ1-1; 10 nucleotides line up with TRBD1. CDR1 is LNHDA, CDR2 SQIVND, per germline (reference sequence). The CDR3 is 15 amino acids. V lost 5 bases, J lost 5 bases, and 8 bases stayed unmatched. The CDR3 loop reads CASSPRQGAVTEAFF. In DNA, the CDR3 is TGTGCCAGTAGTCCCCGACAGGGGGCTGTAACTGAAGCTTTCTTT.